This TCR beta chain was sequenced during a study of spatial heterogeneity in lung cancer. This CDR3 spans 12 amino acids. Germline CDR1 and CDR2: SEHNR and FQNEAQ (reference sequence). Trimming took 9 bases from V and 3 from J, leaving 10 bases between them. The time point denotes: sample taken at primary tumor resection. Single TCR cDNA molecules each had their own unique molecular identifier. TCRdb analysed the 5' RACE reads with MiXCR anew, one entry per CDR3 protein. The table has around 5,000 distinct CDR3 sequences, about 29% seen once; the top ten hold around 24%. A note on this clonotype: Its antigen is undetermined.

The study, taken as a whole, reports: Tracking of tumor mutation counts was seen in expanded intratumoral alpha and beta TCR counts. Quantities of ubiquitous and regional expanded TCRs paralleled ubiquitous and regional nonsynonymous mutations, respectively. Of tumor T cells, an estimated coverage of about 7.7% was reached for alpha chains and roughly 13% for beta chains.

The TCR comes from a female donor with early-stage non-small cell lung cancer. This sequence joins TRBV7-9 and TRBJ2-3, with D possibly being TRBD1 or TRBD2 (6 bases each). The material was lung tumor tissue, obtained at surgery. This CDR3 reads CASGGLTDTQYF. CDR3 DNA: TGTGCCAGTGGGGGGCTGACAGATACGCAGTATTTT.